The TCR beta chain under discussion was sequenced for a study of blood T cell repertoires in COVID-19. Looking at the study overall: Whether acute or convalescent, the COVID-19 samples came from the United States, Italy and Spain. Sources were T cells, B-cell-depleted T cells, or PBMCs; the material itself was cDNA or gDNA.

CDR3 length: 15 amino acids. Germline loops: CDR1 MDHEN, CDR2 SYDVKM. Deletions cut 2 bases from V and 12 bases from J, with 20 bases between. Per the authors' pipeline: Scientists estimated how many nucleated cells there were by amplifying reference gene primers. The assay was immunoSEQ multiplex PCR, and TCRdb's table has in-frame clones only and misses some. The DNA was the basis for D and trimming; V, J and clone size are from that table. The repertoire includes 74,000 or so clones, 88% of them detected once, and about 2.4% sits in the top ten. Sequenced: peripheral blood. The chain recombines TRBV28 with TRBJ1-5, with D unclear. This sequence was found in a human donor in a cohort sampled during active COVID-19. The DNA for the CDR3 is TGTGCCAGCAGTTTAGTGGTGGCAGGCCGAGAGTTCCAGCATTTT. Amino acid sequence: CASSLVVAGREFQHF. The full variable domain, with the rest looked up from reference TRBV28 and TRBJ1-5, is DVKVTQSSRYLVKRTGEKVFLECVQDMDHENMFWYRQDPGLGLRLIYFSYDVKMKEKGDIPEGYSVSREKKERFSLILESASTNQTSMYLCASSLVVAGREFQHFGDGTRLSIL.